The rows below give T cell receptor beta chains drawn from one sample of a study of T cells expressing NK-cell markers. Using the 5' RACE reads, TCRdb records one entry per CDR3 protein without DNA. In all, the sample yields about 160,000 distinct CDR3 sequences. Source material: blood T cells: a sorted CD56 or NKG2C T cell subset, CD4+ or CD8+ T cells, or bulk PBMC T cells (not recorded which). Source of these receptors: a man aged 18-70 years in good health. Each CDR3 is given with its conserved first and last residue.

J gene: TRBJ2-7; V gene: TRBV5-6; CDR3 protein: CASSSTLAGFPYEQYF
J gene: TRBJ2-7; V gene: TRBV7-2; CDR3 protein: CASSLGLAGGDYEQYF
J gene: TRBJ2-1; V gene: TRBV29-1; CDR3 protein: CSAPIRNNEQFF
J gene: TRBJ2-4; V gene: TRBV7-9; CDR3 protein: CALEDLAKNIQYF
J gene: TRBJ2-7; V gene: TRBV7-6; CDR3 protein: CASSPQPSYEQYF
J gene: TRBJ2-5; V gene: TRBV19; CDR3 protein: CASSRSLLEETQYF
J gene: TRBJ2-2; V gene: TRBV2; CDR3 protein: CASSVLAGGLPVGTGELFF
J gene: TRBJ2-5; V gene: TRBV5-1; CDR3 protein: CASSLEPAGGQETQYF
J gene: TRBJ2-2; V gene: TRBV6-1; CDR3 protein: CASSPPGTGNTGELFF
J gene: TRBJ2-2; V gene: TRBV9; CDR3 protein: CASSPGTRLTGELFF
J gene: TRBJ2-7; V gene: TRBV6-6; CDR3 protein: CASNRGYYEQYF
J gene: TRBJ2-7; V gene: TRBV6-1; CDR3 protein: CASSPTPLSPEQYF
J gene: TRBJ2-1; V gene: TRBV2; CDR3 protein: CASSVRGGRAYNEQFF
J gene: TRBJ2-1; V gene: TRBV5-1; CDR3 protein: CASSPGTSGASSYNEQFF
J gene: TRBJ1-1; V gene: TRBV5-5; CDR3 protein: CASSQEVLNTEAFF
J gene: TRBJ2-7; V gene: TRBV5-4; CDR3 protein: CASTGGQGAYEQYF
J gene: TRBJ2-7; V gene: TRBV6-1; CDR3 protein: CASRLARTSNLLSYEQYF
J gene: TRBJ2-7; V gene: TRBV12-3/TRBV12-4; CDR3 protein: CASSFVQVSGYEQYF
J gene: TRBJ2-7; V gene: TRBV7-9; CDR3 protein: CASSPDPGDEQYF
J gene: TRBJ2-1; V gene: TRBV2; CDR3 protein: CASNRWGGSGFVHNEQFF
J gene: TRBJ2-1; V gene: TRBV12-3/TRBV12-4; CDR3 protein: CASSFRGRGHEQFF
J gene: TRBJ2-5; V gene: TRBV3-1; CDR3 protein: CASSQDPDRTYQETQYF
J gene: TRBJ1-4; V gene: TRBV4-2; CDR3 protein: CASSQPGGQGTTNEKLFF
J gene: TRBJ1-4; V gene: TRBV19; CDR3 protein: CASSITGLGEKLFF
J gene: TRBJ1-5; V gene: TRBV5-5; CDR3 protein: CASANDQVTNQPQHF
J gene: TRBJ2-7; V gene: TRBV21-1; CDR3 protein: CASSESGVYEQYF
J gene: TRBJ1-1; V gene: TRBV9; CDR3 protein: CASSVGPMFNTEAFF
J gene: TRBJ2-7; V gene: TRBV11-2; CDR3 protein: CASSYGTASYEQYF
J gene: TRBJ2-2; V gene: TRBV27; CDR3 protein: CASSRLAGGSATGELFF
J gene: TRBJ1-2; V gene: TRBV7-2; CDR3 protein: CASSLGEGQERLYGYTF
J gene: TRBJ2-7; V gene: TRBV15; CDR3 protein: CATSREGPGQGFYEQYF
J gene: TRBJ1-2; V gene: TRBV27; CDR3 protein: CASSRRNLSPGGYGYTF
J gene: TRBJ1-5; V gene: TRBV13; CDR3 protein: CASSLRGQGINQPQHF
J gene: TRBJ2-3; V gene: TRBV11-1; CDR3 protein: CASREGRMGWSSTDTQYF
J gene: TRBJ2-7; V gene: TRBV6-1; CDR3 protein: CAGGTGNYKEQYF
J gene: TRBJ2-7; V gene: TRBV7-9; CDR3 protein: CASSLVTGGRDEQYF
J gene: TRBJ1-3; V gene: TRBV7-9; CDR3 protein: CASSLSTGGIKYSGNTIYF
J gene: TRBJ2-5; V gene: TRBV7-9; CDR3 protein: CASSSKLSQETQYF
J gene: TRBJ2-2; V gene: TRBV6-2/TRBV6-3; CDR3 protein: CASAPGTGAGELFF
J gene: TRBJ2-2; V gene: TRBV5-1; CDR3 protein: CASTLGGPTGELFF
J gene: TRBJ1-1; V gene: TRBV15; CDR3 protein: CATSRKAGIDNTEAFF
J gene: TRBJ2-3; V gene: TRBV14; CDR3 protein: CASSSGTPRGTDTQYF
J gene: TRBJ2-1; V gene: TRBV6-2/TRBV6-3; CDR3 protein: CASSLGQAEQFF
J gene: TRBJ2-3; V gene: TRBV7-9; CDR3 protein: CASRGRGLTDTQYF
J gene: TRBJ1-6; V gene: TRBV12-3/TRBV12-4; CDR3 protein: CATQTGNSPLHF
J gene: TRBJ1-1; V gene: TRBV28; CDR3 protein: CASSLLLRGSRDTEAFF
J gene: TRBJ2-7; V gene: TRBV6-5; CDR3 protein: CASSYGGNYEQYF
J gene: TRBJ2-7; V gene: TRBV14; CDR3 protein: CASSGPGQGTYEQYF
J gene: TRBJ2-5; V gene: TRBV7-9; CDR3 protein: CASRSPPTRTGKETQYF
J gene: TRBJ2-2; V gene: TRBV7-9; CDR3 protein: CASNGQGFTGELFF
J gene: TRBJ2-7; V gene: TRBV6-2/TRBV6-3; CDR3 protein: CASSSDRGNYEQYF
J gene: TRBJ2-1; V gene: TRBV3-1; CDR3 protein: CASSYHSGGHYNEQFF